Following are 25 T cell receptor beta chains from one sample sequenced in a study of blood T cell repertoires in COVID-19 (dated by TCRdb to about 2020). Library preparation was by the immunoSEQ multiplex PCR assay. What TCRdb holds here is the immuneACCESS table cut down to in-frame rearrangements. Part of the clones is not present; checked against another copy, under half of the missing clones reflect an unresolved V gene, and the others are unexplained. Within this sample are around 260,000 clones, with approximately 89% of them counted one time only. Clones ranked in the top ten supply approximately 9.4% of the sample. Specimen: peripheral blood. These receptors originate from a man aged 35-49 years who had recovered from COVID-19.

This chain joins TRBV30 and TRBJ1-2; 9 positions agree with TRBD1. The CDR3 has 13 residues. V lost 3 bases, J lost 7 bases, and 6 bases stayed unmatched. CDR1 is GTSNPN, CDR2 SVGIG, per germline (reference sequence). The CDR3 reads CAWSQQGALGYTF. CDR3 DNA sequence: TGTGCCTGGAGCCAACAGGGGGCGCTTGGCTACACCTTC.

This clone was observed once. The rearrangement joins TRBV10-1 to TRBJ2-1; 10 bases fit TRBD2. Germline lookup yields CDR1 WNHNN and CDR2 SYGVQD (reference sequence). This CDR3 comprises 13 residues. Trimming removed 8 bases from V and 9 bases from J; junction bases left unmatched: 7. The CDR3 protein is CASSSGGAGEQFF. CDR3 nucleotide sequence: TGCGCCAGCTCGAGCGGGGGGGCCGGTGAGCAGTTCTTC.

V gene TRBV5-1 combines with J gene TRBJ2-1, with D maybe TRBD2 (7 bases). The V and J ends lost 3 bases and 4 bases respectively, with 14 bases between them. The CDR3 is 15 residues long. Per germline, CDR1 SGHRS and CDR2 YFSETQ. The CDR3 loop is CASSSTGGPYNEQFF. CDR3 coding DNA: TGCGCCAGCAGCTCCACCGGGGGGCCGTACAATGAGCAGTTCTTC.

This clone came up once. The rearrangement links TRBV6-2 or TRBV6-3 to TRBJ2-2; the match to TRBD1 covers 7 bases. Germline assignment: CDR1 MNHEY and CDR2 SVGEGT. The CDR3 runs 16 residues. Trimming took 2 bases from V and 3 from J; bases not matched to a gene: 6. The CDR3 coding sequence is TGTGCCAGCAGTTACCTGACAGGGAAGGACACCGGGGAGCTGTTTTTT. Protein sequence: CASSYLTGKDTGELFF.

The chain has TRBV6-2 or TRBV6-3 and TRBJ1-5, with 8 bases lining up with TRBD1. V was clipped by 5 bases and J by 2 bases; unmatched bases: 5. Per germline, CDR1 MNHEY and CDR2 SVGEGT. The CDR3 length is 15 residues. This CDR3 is CASSPRGQGNQPQHF. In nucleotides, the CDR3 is TGTGCCAGCAGTCCCCGGGGACAGGGCAATCAGCCCCAGCATTTT.

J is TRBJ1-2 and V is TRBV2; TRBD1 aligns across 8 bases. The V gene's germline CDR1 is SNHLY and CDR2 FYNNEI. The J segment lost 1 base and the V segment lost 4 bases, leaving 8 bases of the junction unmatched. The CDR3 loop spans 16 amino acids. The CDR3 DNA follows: TGTGCCAGCAGTGTATCACGGGACAGGAGTAACTATGGCTACACCTTC. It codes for CASSVSRDRSNYGYTF.

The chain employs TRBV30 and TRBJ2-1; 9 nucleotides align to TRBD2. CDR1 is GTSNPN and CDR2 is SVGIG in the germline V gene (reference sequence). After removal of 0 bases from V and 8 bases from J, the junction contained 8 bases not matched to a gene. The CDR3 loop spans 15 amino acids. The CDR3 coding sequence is TGTGCCTGGAGTGTAGGGACTAGCTTCGTCTATGAGCAGTTCTTC. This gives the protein CAWSVGTSFVYEQFF.

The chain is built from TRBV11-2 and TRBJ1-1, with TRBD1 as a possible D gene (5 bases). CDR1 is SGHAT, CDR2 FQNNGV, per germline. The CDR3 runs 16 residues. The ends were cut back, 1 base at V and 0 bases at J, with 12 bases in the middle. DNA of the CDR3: TGTGCCAGCAGCTTAGTTCAGGGAGGCCTGAACACTGAAGCTTTCTTT. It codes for CASSLVQGGLNTEAFF. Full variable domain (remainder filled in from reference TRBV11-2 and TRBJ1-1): EAGVAQSPRYKIIEKRQSVAFWCNPISGHATLYWYQQILGQGPKLLIQFQNNGVVDDSQLPKDRFSAERLKGVDSTLKIQPAKLEDSAVYLCASSLVQGGLNTEAFFGQGTRLTVV.

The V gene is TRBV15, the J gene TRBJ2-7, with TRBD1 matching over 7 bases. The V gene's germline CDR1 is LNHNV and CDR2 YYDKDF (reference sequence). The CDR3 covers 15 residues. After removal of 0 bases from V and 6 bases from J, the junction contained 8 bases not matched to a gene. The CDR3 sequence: CATSRERGRVREQYF. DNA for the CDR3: TGTGCCACCAGCAGAGAAAGGGGGCGGGTGCGCGAGCAGTACTTC.

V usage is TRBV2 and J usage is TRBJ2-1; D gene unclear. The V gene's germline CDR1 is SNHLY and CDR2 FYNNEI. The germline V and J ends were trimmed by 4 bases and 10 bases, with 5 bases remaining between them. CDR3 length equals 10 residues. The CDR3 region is CASSVREQFF. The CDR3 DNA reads TGTGCCAGCAGTGTACGGGAGCAGTTCTTC. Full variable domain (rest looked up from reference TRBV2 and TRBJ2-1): EPEVTQTPSHQVTQMGQEVILRCVPISNHLYFYWYRQILGQKVEFLVSFYNNEISEKSEIFDDQFSVERPDGSNFTLKIRSTKLEDSAMYFCASSVREQFFGPGTRLTVL.

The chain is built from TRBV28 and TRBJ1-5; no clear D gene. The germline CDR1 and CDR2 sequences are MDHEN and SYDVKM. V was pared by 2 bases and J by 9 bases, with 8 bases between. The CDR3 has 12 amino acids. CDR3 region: CASSLVSRPQHF. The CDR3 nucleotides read TGTGCCAGCAGTTTAGTCTCTCGGCCCCAGCATTTT.

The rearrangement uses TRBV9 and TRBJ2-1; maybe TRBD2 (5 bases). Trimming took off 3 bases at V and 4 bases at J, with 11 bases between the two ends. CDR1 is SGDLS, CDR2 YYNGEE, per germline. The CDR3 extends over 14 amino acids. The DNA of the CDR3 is TGTGCCAGCAGCGACGGGGTGGGTTACAATGAGCAGTTCTTC. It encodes CASSDGVGYNEQFF.

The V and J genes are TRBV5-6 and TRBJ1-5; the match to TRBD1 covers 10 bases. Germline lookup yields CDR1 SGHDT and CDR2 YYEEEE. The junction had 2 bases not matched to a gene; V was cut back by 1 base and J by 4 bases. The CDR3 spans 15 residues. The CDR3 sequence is CASSLRDRGNQPQHF. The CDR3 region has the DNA TGTGCCAGCAGCTTGAGGGACAGGGGAAATCAGCCCCAGCATTTT.

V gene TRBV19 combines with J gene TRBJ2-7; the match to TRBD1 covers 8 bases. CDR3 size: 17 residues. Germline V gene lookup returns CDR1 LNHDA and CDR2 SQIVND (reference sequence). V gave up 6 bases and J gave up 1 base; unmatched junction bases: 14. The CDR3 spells CASSPSPGQGRSYEQYF. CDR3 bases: TGTGCCAGTAGCCCGTCCCCAGGACAGGGAAGGTCCTACGAGCAGTACTTC.

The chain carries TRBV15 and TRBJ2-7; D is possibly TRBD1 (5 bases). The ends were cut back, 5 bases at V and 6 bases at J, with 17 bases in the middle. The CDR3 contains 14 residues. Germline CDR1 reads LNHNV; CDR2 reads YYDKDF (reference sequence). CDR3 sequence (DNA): TGTGCCACCAGCGAATTATTCAGGGCTCGCGAGCAGTACTTC. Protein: CATSELFRAREQYF.

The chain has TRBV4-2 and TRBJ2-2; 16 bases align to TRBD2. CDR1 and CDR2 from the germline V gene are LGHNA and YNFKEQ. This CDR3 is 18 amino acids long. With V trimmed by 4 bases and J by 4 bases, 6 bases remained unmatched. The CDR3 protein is CASSLPGTSGGGTGELFF. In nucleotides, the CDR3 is TGTGCCAGCAGCCTTCCCGGGACTAGCGGGGGGGGCACCGGGGAGCTGTTTTTT.

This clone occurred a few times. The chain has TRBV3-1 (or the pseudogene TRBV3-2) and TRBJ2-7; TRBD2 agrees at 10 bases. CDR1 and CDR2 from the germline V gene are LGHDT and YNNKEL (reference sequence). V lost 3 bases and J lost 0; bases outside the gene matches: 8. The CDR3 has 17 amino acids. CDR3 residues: CASSQGKTSGSSYEQYF. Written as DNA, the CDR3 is TGTGCCAGCAGCCAGGGTAAGACTAGCGGGTCCTCCTACGAGCAGTACTTC.

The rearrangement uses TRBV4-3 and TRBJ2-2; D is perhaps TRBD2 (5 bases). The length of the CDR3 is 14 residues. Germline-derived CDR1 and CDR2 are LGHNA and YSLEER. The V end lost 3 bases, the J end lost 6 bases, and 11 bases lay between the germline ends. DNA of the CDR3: TGCGCCAGCAGCCATGGCCCGGGGTCCGGGGAGCTGTTTTTT. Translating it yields CASSHGPGSGELFF.

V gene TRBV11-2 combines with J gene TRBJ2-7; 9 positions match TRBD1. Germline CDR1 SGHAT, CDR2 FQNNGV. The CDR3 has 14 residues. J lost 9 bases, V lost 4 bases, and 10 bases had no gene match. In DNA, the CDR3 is TGTGCCAGCAGCTACCAGCGGACAGGGGATGGGCAGTACTTC. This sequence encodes CASSYQRTGDGQYF.

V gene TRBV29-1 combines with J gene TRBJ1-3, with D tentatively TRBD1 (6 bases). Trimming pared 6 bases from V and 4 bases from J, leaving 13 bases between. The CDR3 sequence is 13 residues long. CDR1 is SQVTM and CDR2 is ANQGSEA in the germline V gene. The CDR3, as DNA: TGCAGCGTCTCGGACAGTCTGGGAAACACCATATATTTT. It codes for CSVSDSLGNTIYF.

DNA for the CDR3: TGTGCCAGCAGTGAAGCGCTTTCGGACTCCTATGGCTACACCTTC. Protein product: CASSEALSDSYGYTF. This sequence joins TRBV2 and TRBJ1-2, with D uncertain. The CDR3 is made up of 15 amino acids. CDR1 is SNHLY and CDR2 is FYNNEI in the germline V gene. The germline V and J ends were trimmed by 0 bases and 4 bases, with 12 bases remaining between them.

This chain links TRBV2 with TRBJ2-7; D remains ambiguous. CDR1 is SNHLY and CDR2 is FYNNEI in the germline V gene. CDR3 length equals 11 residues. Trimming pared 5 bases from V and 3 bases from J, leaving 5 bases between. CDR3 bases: TGTGCCAGCAGTCTAGACTACGAGCAGTACTTC. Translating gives CASSLDYEQYF.

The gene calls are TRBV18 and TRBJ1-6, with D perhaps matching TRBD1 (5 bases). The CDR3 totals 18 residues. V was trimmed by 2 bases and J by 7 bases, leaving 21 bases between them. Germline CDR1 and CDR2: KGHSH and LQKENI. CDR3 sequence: CASSPFRQGLSGNSPLHF. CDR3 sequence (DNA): TGTGCCAGCTCACCATTTCGGCAGGGCCTCTCAGGGAATTCACCCCTCCACTTT.

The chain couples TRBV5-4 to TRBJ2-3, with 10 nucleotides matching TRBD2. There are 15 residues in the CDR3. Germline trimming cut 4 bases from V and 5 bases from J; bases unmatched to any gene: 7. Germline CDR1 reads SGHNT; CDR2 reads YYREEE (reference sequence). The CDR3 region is CASSPGLAVGDTQYF. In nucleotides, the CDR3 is TGTGCCAGCAGCCCTGGACTAGCGGTCGGAGATACGCAGTATTTT.

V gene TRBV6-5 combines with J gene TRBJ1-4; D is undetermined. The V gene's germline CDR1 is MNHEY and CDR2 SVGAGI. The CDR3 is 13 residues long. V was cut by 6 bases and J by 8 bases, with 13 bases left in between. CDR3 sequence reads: CASRPTNWEKLFF. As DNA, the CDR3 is TGTGCCAGCAGACCGACAAATTGGGAAAAACTGTTTTTT.